This TCR beta chain was captured in a study of regulatory T cells in long-lasting Graves disease. Whole-study results and caveats: Favored gene segments in persistent disease were TRBV28, TRBJ1-2 and TRBJ2-5.

Time point specified: newly diagnosed GD, antithyroid drugs for less than 3 months. After RNA was extracted from PBMCs, the TCR library was made from it. The CDR3 has 12 residues. Germline CDR1 reads SEHNR; CDR2 reads FQNEAQ (reference sequence). V was clipped by 7 bases and J by 3 bases, with 7 bases between them. There are a few counts of this clonotype. What it binds is unknown. Construction of TCR beta libraries relied on iRepertoire HTBI primers and on Arm-PCR targeting CDR3 regions. Authors' analysis steps: The identification of under 65 TRBV and 14 TRBJ segments was made across samples. TCRdb re-analysed the multiplex PCR reads in MiXCR, keeping a single row per CDR3 protein. The V and J calls were not made by the authors but by TCRdb's processing. Of roughly 610,000 distinct CDR3 sequences in the sample, 15% to 20% are singletons; the top ten hold more than 10%. This sample also belongs to another study, concerning T cells in Graves' hyperthyroidism and ophthalmopathy. That work contributes: Disease duration under 2 months; hyperthyroidism patients were aged 18 to 65.

The chain carries TRBV7-9 and TRBJ2-1; D remains ambiguous. The clonotype comes from a man aged 18 to 29 with Graves disease. The material sequenced was peripheral blood mononuclear cells (PBMCs), taken at new diagnosis, from a patient treated with antithyroid drugs. CDR3 nucleotides: TGTGCCAGCAAAATGTACTACAATGAGCAGTTCTTC. It encodes CASKMYYNEQFF.